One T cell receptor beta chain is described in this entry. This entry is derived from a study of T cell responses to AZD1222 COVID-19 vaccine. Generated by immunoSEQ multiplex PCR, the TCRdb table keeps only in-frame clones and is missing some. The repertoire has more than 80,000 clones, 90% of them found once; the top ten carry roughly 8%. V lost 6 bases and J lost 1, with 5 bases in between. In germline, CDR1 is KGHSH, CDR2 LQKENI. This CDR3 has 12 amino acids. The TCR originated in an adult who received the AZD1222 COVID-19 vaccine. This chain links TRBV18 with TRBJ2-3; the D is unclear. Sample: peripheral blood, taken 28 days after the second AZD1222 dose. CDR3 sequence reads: CASSPRTDTQYF. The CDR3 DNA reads TGTGCCAGCTCGCCCCGCACAGATACGCAGTATTTT.